A selection of T cell receptor beta chains follows, all from one sample in a study of shared clonotypes between healthy human individuals. Clones were sequenced by immunoSEQ multiplex PCR, and TCRdb holds only the in-frame ones, with some missing. The table lists a few million clones, 90% to 95% of them singletons. The sample consisted of naive CD8+ T cells from PBMCs. These receptors came from a man aged 18 to 29 in good health. Some clones in this sample may be carry-over from other donors' samples. CDR3s leave out the opening cysteine and the closing phenylalanine or tryptophan. D genes are given only for firm matches.

d_gene,v_gene,j_gene,CDR3aa
TRBD2,TRBV29-1,TRBJ2-7,SVGGLAESYEQY
NA,TRBV27,TRBJ1-2,ASSQGLSYGYT
NA,TRBV9,TRBJ2-1,ASSVDVTLDNEQF
NA,TRBV27,TRBJ2-2,ASSFFPRQTREGNTGELF
TRBD2,TRBV2,TRBJ2-2,ASSEWAGGSTGELF
NA,TRBV7-9,TRBJ2-3,ASSLLTGINTDTQY
NA,TRBV4-3,TRBJ1-2,ASSQTIRGGAALGYT
NA,TRBV11-2,TRBJ2-1,AFSSSYNEQF
NA,TRBV19,TRBJ1-5,ASSIFWGSNQPQH
TRBD2,TRBV9,TRBJ2-1,ASSAAGVSRNEQF
NA,TRBV25-1,TRBJ2-6,ASSETGGELT
NA,TRBV28,TRBJ2-1,ASSLPGRNNEQF
NA,TRBV4-3,TRBJ2-3,ASSQGTVPSTDTQY
TRBD1,TRBV6-1,TRBJ2-3,ASSEWDRERADTQY
TRBD1,TRBV27,TRBJ2-2,ASRSGQTKPGELF
NA,TRBV30,TRBJ1-1,AWSVIDTEAF
TRBD1,TRBV15,TRBJ2-7,ATSRSGQGYEQY
TRBD1,TRBV7-2,TRBJ1-2,ASSFGQGAAGYT
TRBD1,TRBV7-8,TRBJ2-3,ASSFPGQAFPSTDTQY
NA,TRBV4-3,TRBJ1-2,ASSQGVGRAEGYT
TRBD1,TRBV29-1,TRBJ2-2,SVSGGENTGELF
NA,TRBV10-3,TRBJ1-2,AIRAGGGGNYGYT
TRBD1,TRBV27,TRBJ2-6,ASRTGAGANVLT
NA,TRBV9,TRBJ2-7,ASSAQSMGTYEQY
TRBD1,TRBV7-3,TRBJ2-7,ARTTDRAYEQY
NA,TRBV7-3,TRBJ2-1,ASSKRGQNYNEQF
NA,TRBV4-1,TRBJ1-5,ASSQGSGSAGNQPQH
NA,TRBV7-9,TRBJ1-5,ASSRTTAANQPQH
NA,TRBV10-3,TRBJ1-1,AMGTGGTEAF
TRBD2,TRBV11-2,TRBJ2-7,ASSLGASGSYEQY
NA,TRBV12-5,TRBJ1-1,ASKHGGVGTEAF
NA,TRBV5-6,TRBJ2-5,ASSLSNSETQY
NA,TRBV10-3,TRBJ1-2,AISLTGTTNYGYT
TRBD1,TRBV28,TRBJ1-5,ASTPGTGYPHNQPQH
NA,TRBV7-6,TRBJ2-7,ASSLVPDKAYEQY
NA,TRBV30,TRBJ1-2,AWSVLGVDGYT
NA,TRBV4-3,TRBJ2-1,ASSQDIGAQNEQF
NA,TRBV19,TRBJ1-2,ASSPPGLGGGGYT
NA,TRBV19,TRBJ2-4,ASAEIQGKNIQY
NA,TRBV9,TRBJ1-2,ASSHPTTGGIVNYGYT
TRBD2,TRBV6-5,TRBJ2-7,ASSLMTSGRYEQY
NA,TRBV30,TRBJ1-1,AWSVQGISTEAF
NA,TRBV19,TRBJ2-1,ASRSLASLLNEQF
NA,TRBV13,TRBJ2-2,ASSLGRGSWAGELF
NA,TRBV7-6,TRBJ2-5,ASSLALMETQY
TRBD2,TRBV18,TRBJ2-7,ASSPPPGTSGTYEQY
NA,TRBV7-9,TRBJ1-1,ASSPSGQWNTEAF
TRBD2,TRBV27,TRBJ2-1,ASRLRGANEQF
NA,TRBV11-3,TRBJ1-3,ASRLGRNLGNTIY
TRBD2,TRBV7-7,TRBJ2-7,ASSLLSGRKDEQY